These T cell receptor beta chains were read from a single sample in a study of blood T cell repertoires in COVID-19. Here immunoSEQ multiplex PCR was the method, and the copy in TCRdb shows in-frame clones only, minus some. Of under 250,000 clones listed, 81% are singletons. The sequenced sample consisted of peripheral blood. The receptors here all came from an elderly woman with acute or convalescent COVID-19. Both conserved end residues are part of each CDR3. The order of the fields is J gene, D gene, V gene, clone size, CDR3 protein, CDR3 DNA. The D gene is left open where the match is weak. Only part of the rows carry a size: once, few, many, or a class if the clone is expanded.

TRBJ1-6,-,TRBV12-5,-,CASGFGGGNSPLHF,TGTGCTAGTGGTTTCGGAGGAGGGAATTCACCCCTCCACTTT
TRBJ1-6,-,TRBV18,-,CASSPRGRGSDNSPLHF,TGTGCCAGCTCACCCCGTGGCCGGGGGTCGGATAATTCACCCCTCCACTTT
TRBJ2-7,-,TRBV6-6,-,CASSLSGDTSYEQYF,TGTGCCAGCAGTCTCTCTGGGGACACCTCCTACGAGCAGTACTTC
TRBJ2-2,TRBD1,TRBV19,-,CASRLDRGLDTGELFF,TGTGCCAGTAGACTGGACAGGGGGTTAGACACCGGGGAGCTGTTTTTT
TRBJ1-5,-,TRBV3-1/TRBV3-2,few,CASSQAGVGGQPQHF,TGTGCCAGCAGCCAAGCAGGGGTTGGGGGTCAGCCCCAGCATTTT
TRBJ2-4,TRBD2,TRBV19,-,CASSGTSDLLAKNIQYF,TGTGCCAGTAGTGGGACTAGCGACCTTTTAGCCAAAAACATTCAGTACTTC
TRBJ1-3,-,TRBV27,once,CASRSMGVGNTIYF,TGTGCCAGCAGAAGTATGGGCGTAGGAAACACCATATATTTT
TRBJ1-1,-,TRBV6-5,-,CATAPGVNAEAFF,TGTGCCACCGCCCCGGGAGTTAACGCTGAAGCTTTCTTT
TRBJ1-4,-,TRBV10-3,-,CAISDRGPNEKLFF,TGTGCCATCAGTGACAGGGGCCCTAATGAAAAACTGTTTTTT
TRBJ2-3,TRBD2,TRBV18,once,CASSLRTRGKTDTQYF,TGTGCCAGCTCACTCCGGACTAGAGGCAAGACAGATACGCAGTATTTT
TRBJ2-5,TRBD2,TRBV18,-,CASSPGLAGAQETQYF,TGTGCCAGCTCACCGGGACTAGCGGGGGCCCAAGAGACCCAGTACTTC
TRBJ2-7,-,TRBV15,-,CATSKQYYEQYF,TGTGCCACCAGCAAACAGTACTACGAGCAGTACTTC
TRBJ1-2,TRBD1,TRBV24-1,medium-sized,CATSDTGTGRSPGVSGYTF,TGTGCCACCAGTGACACCGGGACAGGGCGGTCCCCGGGAGTCTCTGGCTACACCTTC
TRBJ2-1,-,TRBV13,-,CASSVGLSVDNEQFF,TGTGCCAGCAGCGTGGGACTCAGTGTTGACAATGAGCAGTTCTTC
TRBJ2-6,-,TRBV21-1,-,CASSILSLADSGANVLTF,TGTGCCAGCAGCATTCTCTCCCTTGCGGACTCTGGGGCCAACGTCCTGACTTTC
TRBJ2-7,TRBD1,TRBV6-1,-,CASSEVGTGVPYEQYF,TGTGCCAGCAGTGAAGTCGGGACAGGGGTACCCTACGAGCAGTACTTC
TRBJ1-6,-,TRBV6-5,-,CASSYGQEASPLHF,TGTGCCAGCAGTTACGGCCAGGAGGCTTCACCCCTCCACTTT
TRBJ1-5,-,TRBV6-6,-,CASSWGRDEPQHF,TGTGCCAGCTCTTGGGGGAGGGACGAGCCCCAGCATTTT
TRBJ1-1,-,TRBV6-5,-,CASSYSGQYEAFF,TGTGCCAGCAGTTACTCCGGACAGTATGAAGCTTTCTTT
TRBJ1-3,TRBD1,TRBV5-4,-,CASSQQQGAIGNTIYF,TGTGCCAGCAGCCAGCAGCAGGGGGCAATTGGAAACACCATATATTTT
TRBJ2-1,-,TRBV18,-,CASSPANNEQFF,TGTGCCAGCTCACCAGCTAACAATGAGCAGTTCTTC
TRBJ2-7,-,TRBV18,-,CASSLSEKRHEQYF,TGTGCCAGCTCACTAAGTGAGAAGCGCCACGAGCAGTACTTC
TRBJ1-1,-,TRBV12-3/TRBV12-4,-,CASSPDPGTEAFF,TGTGCCAGCAGTCCAGACCCCGGGACTGAAGCTTTCTTT
TRBJ2-5,TRBD1,TRBV28,-,CASSFFPGQVDETQYF,TGTGCCAGCAGTTTCTTCCCGGGACAGGTCGATGAGACCCAGTACTTC
TRBJ2-5,TRBD2,TRBV7-2,once,CASSLAVRTSGGARETQYF,TGTGCCAGCAGCTTAGCGGTGAGGACTAGCGGGGGGGCCCGGGAGACCCAGTACTTC